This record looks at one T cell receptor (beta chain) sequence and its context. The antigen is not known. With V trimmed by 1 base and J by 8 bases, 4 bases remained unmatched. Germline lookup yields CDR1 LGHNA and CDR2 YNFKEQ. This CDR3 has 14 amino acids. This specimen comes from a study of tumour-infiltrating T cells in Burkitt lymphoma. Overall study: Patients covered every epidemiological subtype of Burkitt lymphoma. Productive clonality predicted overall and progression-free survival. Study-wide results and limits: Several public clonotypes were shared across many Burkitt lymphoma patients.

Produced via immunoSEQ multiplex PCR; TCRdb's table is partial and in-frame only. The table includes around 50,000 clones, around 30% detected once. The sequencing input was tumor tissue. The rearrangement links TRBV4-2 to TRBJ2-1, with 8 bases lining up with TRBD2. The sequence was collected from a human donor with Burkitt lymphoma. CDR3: CASSQGSGVDEQFF. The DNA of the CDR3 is TGTGCCAGCAGCCAAGGTAGCGGGGTCGATGAGCAGTTCTTC.